This T cell receptor beta chain appears in the sequencing data of a study of OX40 agonist ivuxolimab in advanced cancers. Clones were sequenced by immunoSEQ multiplex PCR, and TCRdb holds only the in-frame ones, with some missing. This table has about 82,000 clones, over 80% appearing once. The sequence was obtained from an adult with an advanced solid tumor such as melanoma, head and neck, liver or kidney cancer. The material sequenced was CD4+ or CD8+ T cells sorted from blood, taken in a trial of the OX40 agonist ivuxolimab.

The CDR3 spells CASSCCRGRDTDTQYF. The CDR3, as DNA: TGTGCCAGCAGCTGCTGCAGGGGGCGCGACACAGATACGCAGTATTTT. The V call is TRBV12-1, the J call TRBJ2-3; TRBD1, as called in the table, went unchecked against the DNA. TRBV12-1 is noted as a pseudogene. The CDR3 runs 16 residues.